Presented here are 30 T cell receptor beta chains from one specimen sequenced in a study of T cell responses to AZD1222 COVID-19 vaccine. Clones were sequenced by immunoSEQ multiplex PCR, and TCRdb holds only the in-frame ones, with some missing. The data contain about 67,000 clones, roughly 80% of them singletons. This specimen consisted of peripheral blood, obtained on day 0 of AZD1222 vaccination. Every receptor here comes from an adult in good health.

The chain has TRBV4-1 and TRBJ2-1, with D perhaps TRBD2 (5 bases). This CDR3 spans 16 amino acids. V lost 0 bases and J 0 bases, leaving 9 bases between the germline ends. CDR1 is MGHRA, CDR2 YSYEKL, per germline. The CDR3 sequence: CASSQERVGSYNEQFF. In DNA form, the CDR3 reads TGCGCCAGCAGCCAAGAGCGGGTTGGCTCCTACAATGAGCAGTTCTTC.

The gene calls are TRBV19 and TRBJ1-1; a possible D gene is TRBD1 (5 bases). Germline CDR1 and CDR2: LNHDA and SQIVND (reference sequence). The CDR3 has 13 amino acids. Trimming cost V 4 bases and J 6 bases, with 12 bases left between them. The CDR3 DNA reads TGTGCCAGTAGTACCAACAGGATGGCTGAAGCTTTCTTT. Encoded protein: CASSTNRMAEAFF.

This sequence joins TRBV27 and TRBJ1-5; D may be TRBD1 (5 bases). The CDR3 runs 13 residues. Germline CDR1 is MNHEY and CDR2 is SMNVEV (reference sequence). Trimming shortened V by 6 bases and J by 4 bases, and 10 bases separated the two germline ends. The CDR3 bases are TGTGCCAGCAGCGGGGCGGCGAATCAGCCCCAGCATTTT. It yields the protein CASSGAANQPQHF.

The genes are TRBV19 and TRBJ2-1; TRBD2 might be the D (7 bases). The germline V gene has CDR1 LNHDA and CDR2 SQIVND (reference sequence). The V end lost 0 bases, the J end lost 7 bases, and 13 bases lay between the germline ends. The CDR3 is 15 residues long. The CDR3 sequence: CASSIEAGRGNEQFF. The DNA for the CDR3 is TGTGCCAGTAGTATAGAGGCGGGGAGGGGGAATGAGCAGTTCTTC.

The genes are TRBV11-2 and TRBJ1-5; D not certain. Trimming shortened V by 2 bases and J by 2 bases, and 10 bases separated the two germline ends. Germline CDR1 reads SGHAT; CDR2 reads FQNNGV. The length of the CDR3 is 15 residues. As DNA, the CDR3 is TGTGCCAGCAGCTTATTGTCGGGCGGCAATCAGCCCCAGCATTTT. Translating it yields CASSLLSGGNQPQHF.

This clone was seen a single time. The chain couples TRBV3-1 (or the pseudogene TRBV3-2) to TRBJ1-2; 9 bases map to TRBD1. Per germline, CDR1 LGHDT and CDR2 YNNKEL (reference sequence). The CDR3 is made up of 15 amino acids. V shed 4 bases, J shed 4 bases, and the junction held 7 bases outside the gene matches. This chain's CDR3 is CASSLAGTGTYGYTF. The DNA for the CDR3 is TGTGCCAGCAGCCTCGCCGGGACAGGGACCTATGGCTACACCTTC.

The chain joins TRBV7-3 to TRBJ2-7, with D perhaps given as TRBD1 or TRBD2 (5 bases each). The V gene lost 2 bases and the J gene lost 7 bases, with 9 bases spanning the gap. The CDR3 extends over 12 amino acids. The germline V gene encodes CDR1 SGHTA and CDR2 FQGTGA. CDR3 in DNA: TGTGCCAGCAGCTTAGACAGAGGGGAGCAGTACTTC. This encodes CASSLDRGEQYF.

The sample holds a few counts of this clone. The CDR3 bases are TGTGCCAGCATCCAGGGTTCTGGAAACACCATATATTTT. This encodes CASIQGSGNTIYF. The rearrangement links TRBV28 to TRBJ1-3; tentatively, D is TRBD1 (5 bases). The CDR3 length is 13 residues. Trimming took 7 bases from V and 1 from J, leaving 8 bases between them. Germline-derived CDR1 and CDR2 are MDHEN and SYDVKM.

V is TRBV4-2 and J is TRBJ1-4, with 7 bases fitting TRBD1. Germline CDR1 reads LGHNA; CDR2 reads YNFKEQ. The CDR3 is 17 residues long. With V trimmed by 3 bases and J by 6 bases, 13 bases remained unmatched. CDR3 sequence (DNA): TGTGCCAGCAGCCACCCACAGTCCCGGGACAGTTATGAAAAACTGTTTTTT. It is translated as CASSHPQSRDSYEKLFF.

V and J are TRBV10-1 and TRBJ2-3; D gene ambiguous. V dropped 3 bases and J dropped 2 bases, with 9 bases sitting between them. The CDR3 runs 14 residues. Germline V lookup: CDR1 WNHNN, CDR2 SYGVQD (reference sequence). This chain's CDR3 is CASSEDLLTDTQYF. DNA for the CDR3: TGCGCCAGCAGTGAAGATCTCCTCACAGATACGCAGTATTTT.

CDR3 nucleotide sequence: TGTGCCAGCAGCCTGGACAGGGGGCAAGCTAACTATGGCTACACCTTC. It translates to CASSLDRGQANYGYTF. The chain combines TRBV5-6 with TRBJ1-2; TRBD1 agrees at 11 bases. Germline CDR1 reads SGHDT; CDR2 reads YYEEEE. The CDR3 totals 16 residues. The trim removed 4 bases at V and 0 bases at J, leaving 5 bases unmatched. The full variable domain, completed using reference TRBV5-6 and TRBJ1-2, is DAGVTQSPTHLIKTRGQQVTLRCSPKSGHDTVSWYQQALGQGPQFIFQYYEEEERQRGNFPDRFSGHQFPNYSSELNVNALLLGDSALYLCASSLDRGQANYGYTFGSGTRLTVV.

The chain uses TRBV24-1 and TRBJ1-5; maybe TRBD1 (5 bases). Trimming removed 6 bases from V and 0 bases from J, with 11 bases in between. This CDR3 is 15 amino acids long. In germline, CDR1 is KGHDR, CDR2 SFDVKD. CDR3 in DNA: TGTGCCACCAGTATCGGAGGGGATAGCAATCAGCCCCAGCATTTT. It is translated as CATSIGGDSNQPQHF.

V usage is TRBV15 and J usage is TRBJ2-1, with D tentatively TRBD1 (6 bases). The CDR3 runs to 16 residues. Germline-derived CDR1 and CDR2 are LNHNV and YYDKDF (reference sequence). V was trimmed by 1 base and J by 2 bases, leaving 12 bases between them. The chain's CDR3 is CATSRVTGTAYNEQFF. The CDR3 DNA reads as TGTGCCACCAGCAGAGTGACAGGTACTGCCTACAATGAGCAGTTCTTC.

V and J are TRBV6-5 and TRBJ2-7; D might be TRBD2 (5 bases). Germline CDR1 MNHEY, CDR2 SVGAGI. V was cut by 0 bases and J by 0 bases, with 12 bases left in between. This CDR3 contains 16 residues. DNA of the CDR3: TGTGCCAGCAGTTACTCTACGACTACAAACTCCTACGAGCAGTACTTC. This codes for CASSYSTTTNSYEQYF.

The chain recombines TRBV6-2 or TRBV6-3 with TRBJ1-5, with D tentatively TRBD1 (5 bases). Per germline, CDR1 MNHEY and CDR2 SVGEGT. The CDR3 length is 14 residues. V shed 5 bases and J shed 4 bases, with 12 bases lying between them. The CDR3: CASSTGTDNQPQHF. In DNA form, the CDR3 reads TGTGCCAGCAGTACCGGGACGGATAATCAGCCCCAGCATTTT.

The V call is TRBV7-9, the J call TRBJ2-3, with 12 nucleotides matching TRBD1. Germline CDR1 reads SEHNR; CDR2 reads FQNEAQ (reference sequence). The ends lost 1 base at V and 8 bases at J; junction bases unmatched: 4. This CDR3 spans 15 amino acids. CDR3 loop: CASSLGDRGHGTQYF. The CDR3 DNA is TGTGCCAGCAGCTTAGGGGACAGGGGGCATGGTACGCAGTATTTT.

This chain uses TRBV6-5 with TRBJ1-1, with D uncertain. Trimming stripped 0 bases from V and 1 base from J, with 9 bases between. This CDR3 has 15 amino acids. Germline CDR1 is MNHEY and CDR2 is SVGAGI. As DNA, the CDR3 is TGTGCCAGCAGTTACTCGGAGACGGGGAACACTGAAGCTTTCTTT. Its protein product is CASSYSETGNTEAFF.

The gene calls are TRBV11-2 and TRBJ1-6; D unclear. The germline V and J ends were trimmed by 2 bases and 11 bases, with 7 bases remaining between them. This CDR3 has 12 residues. The germline CDR1 and CDR2 sequences are SGHAT and FQNNGV. The CDR3 coding sequence is TGTGCCAGCAGCTTAATTGATCCACCCCTCCACTTT. Translated, it gives CASSLIDPPLHF.

The J gene is TRBJ2-7, the V gene TRBV6-5, with D unclear. Trimming removed 2 bases at V and 0 bases at J, with 8 bases between. Germline lookup yields CDR1 MNHEY and CDR2 SVGAGI. CDR3 length: 14 residues. For the CDR3, the DNA is TGTGCCAGCAGTTACGATTTGGGCTCCTACGAGCAGTACTTC. It codes for CASSYDLGSYEQYF.

The chain carries TRBV7-2 and TRBJ2-5, with D tentatively TRBD1 or TRBD2 (6 bases each). The CDR3 extends over 14 amino acids. The V end was cut by 5 bases, the J end by 1 base, with 11 bases between. Germline-derived CDR1 and CDR2 are SGHTA and FQGNSA. DNA for the CDR3: TGTGCCAGCAGCGCTCGGGGGCCCCAAGAGACCCAGTACTTC. Translating gives CASSARGPQETQYF.

The rearrangement links TRBV6-2 or TRBV6-3 to TRBJ2-4; maybe TRBD2 (5 bases). The CDR3 runs 12 residues. Germline CDR1 reads MNHEY; CDR2 reads SVGEGT. Trimming shortened V by 0 bases and J by 12 bases, and 9 bases separated the two germline ends. As DNA, the CDR3 is TGTGCCAGCAGTTACTCGACCCGGGGTCAGTACTTC. Translating it yields CASSYSTRGQYF.

The chain joins TRBV7-3 to TRBJ2-3; no clear D. V shed 5 bases and J shed 0 bases, with 6 bases lying between them. Per germline, CDR1 SGHTA and CDR2 FQGTGA. The CDR3 contains 13 residues. CDR3 loop: CASSRTSTDTQYF. CDR3 nucleotides: TGTGCCAGCAGCCGAACAAGCACAGATACGCAGTATTTT.

This chain connects TRBV9 to TRBJ1-5; D might be TRBD1 (6 bases). The CDR3 is 15 residues long. V was trimmed by 3 bases and J by 0 bases, leaving 10 bases between them. Germline CDR1 reads SGDLS; CDR2 reads YYNGEE. Written as DNA, the CDR3 is TGTGCCAGCAGCGAGGGGGGGTATAGCAATCAGCCCCAGCATTTT. As protein: CASSEGGYSNQPQHF.

This clone has only a few counts. The V call is TRBV6-5, the J call TRBJ1-2, with 7 nucleotides matching TRBD1. This CDR3 is built from 14 residues. Germline V gene lookup returns CDR1 MNHEY and CDR2 SVGAGI. V trimming: 4 bases; J trimming: 8 bases; junction bases outside the gene matches: 10. The CDR3 DNA is TGTGCCAGCAGTTTAGGGACAGCTGTTGGAGGCTACACCTTC. It specifies CASSLGTAVGGYTF.

The chain is built from TRBV7-2 and TRBJ2-1; D is possibly TRBD1 (7 bases). The V gene's germline CDR1 is SGHTA and CDR2 FQGNSA. This CDR3 has 12 amino acids. The V and J ends lost 6 bases and 11 bases respectively, with 14 bases between them. This CDR3 reads CASRNSGGKQFF. CDR3 DNA sequence: TGTGCCAGCAGAAACTCAGGGGGGAAGCAGTTCTTC.

CDR3 sequence: CASSLEGPETQYF. The DNA of the CDR3 is TGTGCCAGCAGCTTAGAGGGGCCTGAGACCCAGTACTTC. The chain couples TRBV7-9 to TRBJ2-5; D may be TRBD1 (5 bases). V was shortened by 1 base and J by 5 bases, with 8 bases between the two germline ends. This CDR3 contains 13 residues. Germline V lookup: CDR1 SEHNR, CDR2 FQNEAQ (reference sequence).

This chain connects TRBV7-2 to TRBJ1-1; D may be TRBD1 (5 bases). Germline V gene sequence: CDR1 SGHTA, CDR2 FQGNSA. Trimming cost V 1 base and J 1 base, with 10 bases left between them. CDR3 length: 15 residues. This CDR3 reads CASSLVGLSNTEAFF. The CDR3 coding sequence is TGTGCCAGCAGCTTAGTGGGGCTATCGAACACTGAAGCTTTCTTT.

The V call is TRBV6-2 or TRBV6-3, the J call TRBJ2-7; 7 bases match TRBD2. The CDR3 extends over 14 amino acids. Trimming cost V 5 bases and J 6 bases; bases outside gene matches: 10. The germline gives CDR1 MNHEY, CDR2 SVGEGT. The DNA of the CDR3 is TGTGCCAGCAGTCATGCTGGGACGGGGGGCGAGCAGTACTTC. The encoded protein is CASSHAGTGGEQYF.

The chain joins TRBV28 to TRBJ1-2; D ambiguous. Trimming took 6 bases from V and 3 from J, leaving 11 bases between them. Germline assignment: CDR1 MDHEN and CDR2 SYDVKM. The CDR3 consists of 13 residues. CDR3 region: CASRNGVDYGYTF. The CDR3 nucleotides read TGTGCCAGCAGGAACGGGGTAGACTATGGCTACACCTTC.

The chain joins TRBV7-9 to TRBJ2-7, with 11 bases that match TRBD2. The length of the CDR3 is 15 residues. The germline CDR1 and CDR2 sequences are SEHNR and FQNEAQ (reference sequence). Trimming at V came to 7 bases and at J to 7 bases, leaving 12 bases not matched to a gene. The CDR3 protein is CASIPSGGNGREQYF. The CDR3 DNA reads TGTGCCAGCATCCCTAGCGGGGGGAACGGAAGGGAGCAGTACTTC.